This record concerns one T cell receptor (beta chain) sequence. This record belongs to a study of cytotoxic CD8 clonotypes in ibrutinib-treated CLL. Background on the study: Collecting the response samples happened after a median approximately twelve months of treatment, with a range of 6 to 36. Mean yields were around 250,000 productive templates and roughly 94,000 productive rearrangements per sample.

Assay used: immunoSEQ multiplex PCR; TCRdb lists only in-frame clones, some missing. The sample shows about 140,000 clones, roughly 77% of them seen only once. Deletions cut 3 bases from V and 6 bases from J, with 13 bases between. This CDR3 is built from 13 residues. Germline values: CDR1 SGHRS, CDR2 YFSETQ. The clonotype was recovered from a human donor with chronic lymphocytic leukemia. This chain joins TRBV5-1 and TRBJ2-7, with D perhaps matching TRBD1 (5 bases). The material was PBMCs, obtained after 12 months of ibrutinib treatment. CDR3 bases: TGCGCCAGCAGCTCCGCCTGGCAGGGCGAGCAGTACTTC. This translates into CASSSAWQGEQYF.